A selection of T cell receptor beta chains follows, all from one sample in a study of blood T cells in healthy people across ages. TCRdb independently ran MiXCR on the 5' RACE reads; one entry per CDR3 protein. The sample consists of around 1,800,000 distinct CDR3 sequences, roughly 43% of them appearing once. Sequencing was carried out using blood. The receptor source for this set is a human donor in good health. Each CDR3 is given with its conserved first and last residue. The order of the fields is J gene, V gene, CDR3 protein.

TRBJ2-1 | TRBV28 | CASRPERSYNEQFF
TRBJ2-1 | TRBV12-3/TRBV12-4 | CASSPGTSGAHEQFF
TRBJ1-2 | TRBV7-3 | CACRPRYDDGYTF
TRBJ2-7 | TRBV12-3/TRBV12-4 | CASSPAAGQGYEQYF
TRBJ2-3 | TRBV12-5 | CATLTTDITDTQYF
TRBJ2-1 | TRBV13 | CASSPGLAGGGEQFF
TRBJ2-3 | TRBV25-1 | CASSEYFVNRPPITDTQYF
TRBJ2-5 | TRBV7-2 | CASSSGLAGGTETQYF
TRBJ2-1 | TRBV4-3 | CASSQGLGTGRQDEQFF
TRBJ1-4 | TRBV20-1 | CSARDPSTNEKLFF
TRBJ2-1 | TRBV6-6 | CASSFSGGLVNEQFF
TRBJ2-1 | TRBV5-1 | CASSPTEALSGILNNEQFF
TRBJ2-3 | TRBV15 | CATSRDRGTFRADTQYF
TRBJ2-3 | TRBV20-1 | CSARLDTGGPDTQYF
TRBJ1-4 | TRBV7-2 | CASSLVAVTNEKLFF
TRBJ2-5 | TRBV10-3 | CAINGKRQETQYF
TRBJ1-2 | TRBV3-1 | CASSRKQGQSYGYTF
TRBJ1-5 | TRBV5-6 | CASSFERGQPQHF
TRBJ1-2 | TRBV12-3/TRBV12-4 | CASSFGVGLYGYTF
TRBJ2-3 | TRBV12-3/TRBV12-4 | CASSFQGALGTDTQYF
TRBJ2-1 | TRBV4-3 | CASSRTLLGGRSYNEQFF
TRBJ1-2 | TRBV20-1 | CSARTLDSYGYTF
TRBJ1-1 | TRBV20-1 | CSAPVSGPKAFF
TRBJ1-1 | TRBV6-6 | CASTIARPTEAFF
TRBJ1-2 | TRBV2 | CASGSIWGYGYTF
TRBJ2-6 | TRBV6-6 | CASSSTNVLTF
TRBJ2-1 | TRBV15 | CATSSFSVQFF
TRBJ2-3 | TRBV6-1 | CATPGLSGGAAQSTDTQYF
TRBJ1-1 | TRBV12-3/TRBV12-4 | CASSVAGQFAEAFF
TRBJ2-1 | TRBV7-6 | CASSLRDYNEQFF
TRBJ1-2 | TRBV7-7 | CASSLVGTGGYTF
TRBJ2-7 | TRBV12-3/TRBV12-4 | CGSSLISWGEQYF
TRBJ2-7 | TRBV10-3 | CAISDLTGGGYEQYF
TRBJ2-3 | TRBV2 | CASNTGTNTQYF
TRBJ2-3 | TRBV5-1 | CASSIDIPSADTQYF
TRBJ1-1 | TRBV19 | CASSISENTEAFF
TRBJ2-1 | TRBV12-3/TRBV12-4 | CASSSRLALYNEQFF
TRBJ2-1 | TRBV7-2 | CASSLVTGGFDEQFF
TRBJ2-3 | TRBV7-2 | CASSLAAGGLSDTQYF
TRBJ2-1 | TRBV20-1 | CSPLHNEQFF
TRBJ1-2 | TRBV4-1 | CASSQPPSELANYGYTF
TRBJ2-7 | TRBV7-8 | CASSLTLRRDSYEQYF
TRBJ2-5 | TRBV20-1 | CSARLWRGHGETQYF
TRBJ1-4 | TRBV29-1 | CSARGSLYEKLFF
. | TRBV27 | CASSARDGSSYEQFF
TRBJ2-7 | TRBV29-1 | CSVEGTGMYEQYF
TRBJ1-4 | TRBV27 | CASSRRPFSEKLFF
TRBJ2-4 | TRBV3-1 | CASSHLLAGRGAKNIQYF